Listed below are T cell receptor beta chains from one sample, sequenced in a study of T cell clones after liver transplantation. Repertoires were generated with immunoSEQ multiplex PCR, while TCRdb's copy carries only in-frame clones and drops some. The top ten clones hold 2.8% of a sample with 50,000 to 70,000 clones, approximately 63% of them seen once. The specimen comprised CD4+ T cells from blood, sampled at the approximately 15-month timepoint. The receptors were sampled from a human patient who received a liver transplant. Some T cells may be supplied by the graft donor. Both conserved end residues are part of each CDR3. D genes are given only for firm matches. The listing skips clone size in some rows; elsewhere it reads once, few, many or a size class.

TRBJ2-1,TRBV27,.,.,CASSRNVPGNEQFF,TGTGCCAGCAGCCGTAACGTCCCCGGCAATGAGCAGTTCTTC
TRBJ2-1,TRBV5-1,TRBD2,.,CASSSHIRGGDEQFF,TGCGCCAGCAGCTCCCATATCCGGGGAGGGGATGAGCAGTTCTTC
TRBJ1-1,TRBV5-1,.,.,CASSLVGETEAFF,TGCGCCAGCAGCTTGGTCGGGGAGACTGAAGCTTTCTTT
TRBJ1-2,TRBV10-1,.,.,CASSEWGRLNSNYGYTF,TGCGCCAGCAGTGAGTGGGGGAGACTAAACTCTAACTATGGCTACACCTTC
TRBJ2-5,TRBV20-1,.,.,CSAARETQYF,TGCAGTGCCGCCAGAGAGACCCAGTACTTC
TRBJ2-4,TRBV5-6,.,.,CASSFGQTRLAKNIQYF,TGTGCCAGCAGCTTCGGACAGACTAGGCTAGCCAAAAACATTCAGTACTTC
TRBJ2-1,TRBV10-3,TRBD1,.,CATRQGGYNEQFF,TGTGCCACAAGACAGGGGGGGTACAATGAGCAGTTCTTC
TRBJ2-5,TRBV18,TRBD1,.,CASSRQGVETQYF,TGTGCCAGCTCACGACAGGGGGTGGAGACCCAGTACTTC
TRBJ1-3,TRBV30,.,.,CAWSWVLSGNTIYF,TGTGCCTGGAGTTGGGTATTGTCTGGAAACACCATATATTTT
TRBJ2-5,TRBV29-1,TRBD1,.,CSVASTGSRETQYF,TGCAGCGTTGCTTCGACAGGGAGTAGAGAGACCCAGTACTTC
TRBJ1-1,TRBV7-9,.,once,CASSLLGGGAVGNTEAFF,TGTGCCAGCAGCCTCCTGGGGGGGGGCGCCGTTGGTAACACTGAAGCTTTCTTT
TRBJ2-7,TRBV5-4,TRBD1,.,CASSLPTGQGTYEQYF,TGTGCCAGCAGCCTACCTACAGGACAGGGTACCTACGAGCAGTACTTC
TRBJ1-2,TRBV27,.,many,CASSLNWAGKGYTF,TGTGCCAGCAGTTTAAACTGGGCAGGGAAAGGCTACACCTTC
TRBJ2-1,TRBV10-3,TRBD2,.,CAIRGGTSGPSSYNEQFF,TGTGCCATCAGGGGGGGGACTAGCGGGCCCAGCTCCTACAATGAGCAGTTCTTC
TRBJ2-7,TRBV5-5,.,.,CASSLTGREQYF,TGTGCCAGCAGCTTGACCGGGAGAGAGCAGTACTTC
TRBJ2-5,TRBV11-2,.,.,CASSLMSETQYF,TGTGCCAGCAGCCTCATGTCGGAGACCCAGTACTTC
TRBJ2-5,TRBV7-9,TRBD2,.,CASSQNPGLVGETQYF,TGTGCCAGCAGCCAAAACCCAGGACTAGTCGGAGAGACCCAGTACTTC
TRBJ2-3,TRBV7-2,TRBD1,.,CASSQDRGSTDTQYF,TGTGCCAGCAGCCAGGACAGGGGAAGCACAGATACGCAGTATTTT
TRBJ1-5,TRBV6-1,.,.,CASSERQPGNSNQPQHF,TGTGCCAGCAGTGAGAGACAGCCGGGGAATAGCAATCAGCCCCAGCATTTT
TRBJ2-3,TRBV27,TRBD2,.,CASRTSGTDTQYF,TGTGCCAGCAGGACTAGCGGCACAGATACGCAGTATTTT
TRBJ2-5,TRBV30,.,.,CAWRLQETQYF,TGTGCCTGGAGGCTACAAGAGACCCAGTACTTC
TRBJ2-3,TRBV7-2,.,.,CASSPTRVRGTQYF,TGTGCCAGCAGCCCCACCAGGGTTCGGGGTACGCAGTATTTT
TRBJ2-3,TRBV19,TRBD2,.,CASSLAGSYTDTQYF,TGTGCCAGTAGTTTAGCGGGCAGCTACACAGATACGCAGTATTTT
TRBJ1-3,TRBV6-1,.,medium-sized,CASSEGPPGQPPGNTIYF,TGTGCCAGCAGTGAAGGGCCCCCCGGCCAGCCTCCGGGAAACACCATATATTTT
TRBJ1-6,TRBV2,TRBD1,.,CASSLDRAGSPLHF,TGTGCCAGCAGTTTGGACAGGGCGGGATCACCCCTCCACTTT
TRBJ1-4,TRBV5-1,.,.,CASSKLPPGEHYEKLFF,TGCGCCAGCAGCAAATTACCCCCTGGGGAGCACTATGAAAAACTGTTTTTT
TRBJ2-3,TRBV19,TRBD1,.,CASSKRHRDRGDTDTQYF,TGTGCCAGTAGTAAGCGACACCGGGACAGGGGCGACACAGATACGCAGTATTTT
TRBJ2-3,TRBV28,TRBD2,.,CASSGLAGSLRTDTQYF,TGTGCCAGCAGTGGACTAGCGGGTTCCCTCCGGACAGATACGCAGTATTTT
TRBJ1-1,TRBV5-1,TRBD1,.,CASSMDRANTEAFF,TGCGCCAGCAGCATGGACAGGGCGAACACTGAAGCTTTCTTT
TRBJ1-6,TRBV13,.,.,CASSLGGNSPLHF,TGTGCCAGCAGCTTAGGCGGGAATTCACCCCTCCACTTT
TRBJ2-5,TRBV5-1,TRBD2,.,CASSLGPLAGQETQYF,TGCGCCAGCAGCTTGGGCCCCCTAGCGGGCCAAGAGACCCAGTACTTC
TRBJ2-1,TRBV9,.,few,CASSPGGLTASEQFF,TGTGCCAGCAGCCCTGGGGGCCTTACGGCCAGTGAGCAGTTCTTC
TRBJ1-1,TRBV27,TRBD1,few,CASSFWTGANTEAFF,TGTGCCAGCAGTTTTTGGACAGGGGCGAACACTGAAGCTTTCTTT
TRBJ2-5,TRBV19,.,.,CASSPGTAGTQYF,TGTGCCAGTAGTCCCGGGACTGCGGGGACCCAGTACTTC
TRBJ2-5,TRBV2,TRBD2,.,CASSEARGKETQYF,TGTGCCAGCAGTGAAGCGCGGGGGAAAGAGACCCAGTACTTC
TRBJ2-5,TRBV10-2,.,few,CASTADIQETQYF,TGCGCCAGCACCGCGGACATCCAAGAGACCCAGTACTTC
TRBJ2-1,TRBV29-1,.,.,CSVGRVEQFF,TGCAGCGTAGGGCGGGTTGAGCAGTTCTTC
TRBJ1-6,TRBV19,TRBD1,.,CASSRQGPIGSPLHF,TGTGCCAGTAGTAGACAGGGGCCAATCGGTTCACCCCTCCACTTT
TRBJ1-4,TRBV25-1,.,.,CASRSPGRSDEKLFF,TGTGCCAGCAGATCCCCGGGGCGGAGTGATGAAAAACTGTTTTTT
TRBJ2-1,TRBV14,TRBD2,.,CASSQGAWYSRDYSYNEQFF,TGTGCCAGCAGCCAAGGCGCATGGTACAGTCGGGACTACTCCTACAATGAGCAGTTCTTC
TRBJ2-3,TRBV27,TRBD1,.,CASSPGTGVTDTQYF,TGTGCCAGCAGTCCTGGGACAGGGGTCACAGATACGCAGTATTTT
TRBJ1-5,TRBV27,.,.,CASSLSPHNSNQPQHF,TGTGCCAGCAGTTTATCGCCCCACAATAGCAATCAGCCCCAGCATTTT
TRBJ2-7,TRBV5-1,TRBD2,.,CASSLTAGGLNEQYF,TGCGCCAGCAGCTTGACAGCGGGGGGGCTTAACGAGCAGTACTTC
TRBJ1-4,TRBV1,.,.,CTSSQDSSFGEAATNEKLFF,TGCACCAGCAGCCAAGATTCAAGTTTTGGGGAAGCGGCAACTAATGAAAAACTGTTTTTT
TRBJ1-5,TRBV27,TRBD1,.,CASSSPGQGNQPQHF,TGTGCCAGCAGTTCTCCGGGACAGGGGAATCAGCCCCAGCATTTT
TRBJ2-7,TRBV7-2,.,.,CASSFSEEQYF,TGTGCCAGCAGCTTTAGCGAGGAGCAGTACTTC
TRBJ1-2,TRBV5-5,TRBD1,.,CASSWEIQGAGGYTF,TGTGCCAGCAGCTGGGAGATACAGGGGGCTGGTGGCTACACCTTC
TRBJ2-7,TRBV7-6,.,.,CASSLLSDSYEQYF,TGTGCCAGCAGCTTACTTTCTGACTCCTACGAGCAGTACTTC
TRBJ1-6,TRBV6-4,.,.,CASSDSIDSPLHF,TGTGCCAGCAGTGACTCGATAGACTCACCCCTCCACTTT